This is a list of T cell receptor beta chains from one sample in a study of blood T cell repertoires in COVID-19. This table comes from immunoSEQ multiplex PCR, and its TCRdb copy is limited to in-frame clones, with some not included. Found here are tens of thousands of clones, about 81% of them singletons; the top ten hold 2.5% to 3%. Sequenced input: peripheral blood. The receptors originated from a man between 50 and 59 years old with acute or convalescent COVID-19. Each CDR3 is given with its conserved first and last residue. A D gene is named only where the DNA matches it firmly. Clone size is shown for a subset of rows, as once, few, many or a class of expanded clone.

v_call: TRBV3-1/TRBV3-2
j_call: TRBJ2-1
d_call: TRBD2
clone_size: -
cdr3_aa: CASTPGASGSFGNNEQFF
cdr3_nt: TGTGCCAGCACCCCGGGGGCTAGCGGGAGTTTCGGCAACAATGAGCAGTTCTTC

v_call: TRBV27
j_call: TRBJ2-7
d_call: -
clone_size: -
cdr3_aa: CASSSTGTLYEQYF
cdr3_nt: TGTGCCAGCAGTTCAACCGGGACATTATACGAGCAGTACTTC

v_call: TRBV18
j_call: TRBJ2-3
d_call: -
clone_size: -
cdr3_aa: CASSQLAQPGNTQYF
cdr3_nt: TGTGCCAGCTCACAGCTAGCCCAACCGGGGAATACGCAGTATTTT

v_call: TRBV18
j_call: TRBJ2-7
d_call: -
clone_size: -
cdr3_aa: CASSLQGEPYEQYF
cdr3_nt: TGTGCCAGCTCACTACAGGGAGAACCCTACGAGCAGTACTTC

v_call: TRBV3-1/TRBV3-2
j_call: TRBJ2-2
d_call: TRBD1
clone_size: -
cdr3_aa: CASSRERQGRNTGELFF
cdr3_nt: TGTGCCAGCAGCCGAGAAAGACAGGGAAGGAACACCGGGGAGCTGTTTTTT

v_call: TRBV4-1
j_call: TRBJ2-1
d_call: -
clone_size: -
cdr3_aa: CASSQESPGAYNEQFF
cdr3_nt: TGCGCCAGCAGCCAAGAAAGTCCAGGGGCCTACAATGAGCAGTTCTTC

v_call: TRBV4-1
j_call: TRBJ2-7
d_call: TRBD2
clone_size: -
cdr3_aa: CASGLAGGEQYF
cdr3_nt: TGCGCCTCCGGACTAGCGGGAGGCGAGCAGTACTTC

v_call: TRBV30
j_call: TRBJ1-6
d_call: TRBD1
clone_size: -
cdr3_aa: CASLQGALDSPLHF
cdr3_nt: TGTGCCTCTCTCCAGGGGGCCCTGGATTCACCCCTCCACTTT

v_call: TRBV3-1/TRBV3-2
j_call: TRBJ2-5
d_call: TRBD2
clone_size: once
cdr3_aa: CASSQPGGRETQYF
cdr3_nt: TGTGCCAGCAGCCAACCGGGAGGGCGAGAGACCCAGTACTTC

v_call: TRBV28
j_call: TRBJ2-1
d_call: TRBD2
clone_size: -
cdr3_aa: CASSGGVAYQNEQFF
cdr3_nt: TGTGCCAGCAGTGGGGGGGTAGCGTATCAGAATGAGCAGTTCTTC

v_call: TRBV11-3
j_call: TRBJ2-7
d_call: TRBD2
clone_size: -
cdr3_aa: CASSYGTSGVNEQYF
cdr3_nt: TGTGCCAGCAGCTACGGGACTAGCGGGGTGAACGAGCAGTACTTC

v_call: TRBV7-7
j_call: TRBJ1-5
d_call: -
clone_size: few
cdr3_aa: CASRVGGNQPQHF
cdr3_nt: TGTGCTAGCCGAGTAGGGGGTAATCAGCCCCAGCATTTT

v_call: TRBV9
j_call: TRBJ2-1
d_call: TRBD2
clone_size: -
cdr3_aa: CASSDRDIRTSGLSYNEQFF
cdr3_nt: TGTGCCAGCAGCGACCGGGACATACGGACTAGCGGGCTTTCCTACAATGAGCAGTTCTTC

v_call: TRBV29-1
j_call: TRBJ1-1
d_call: -
clone_size: -
cdr3_aa: CSVGQGGDTEAFF
cdr3_nt: TGCAGCGTTGGCCAGGGAGGAGACACTGAAGCTTTCTTT

v_call: TRBV6-5
j_call: TRBJ1-3
d_call: TRBD1
clone_size: -
cdr3_aa: CASSRQGEGNTIYF
cdr3_nt: TGTGCCAGCAGTCGACAGGGTGAAGGAAACACCATATATTTT

v_call: TRBV30
j_call: TRBJ1-5
d_call: TRBD1
clone_size: -
cdr3_aa: CAWSPSTGAHQPQHF
cdr3_nt: TGTGCCTGGAGTCCTTCGACAGGGGCACATCAGCCCCAGCATTTT

v_call: TRBV5-1
j_call: TRBJ1-1
d_call: -
clone_size: -
cdr3_aa: CASSRRNTEAFF
cdr3_nt: TGCGCCAGCAGCCGGAGGAACACTGAAGCTTTCTTT

v_call: TRBV28
j_call: TRBJ1-4
d_call: TRBD1
clone_size: -
cdr3_aa: CASSPGQGRANEKLFF
cdr3_nt: TGTGCCAGCAGCCCGGGACAGGGCAGAGCTAATGAAAAACTGTTTTTT

v_call: TRBV27
j_call: TRBJ2-5
d_call: TRBD2
clone_size: -
cdr3_aa: CASWTSGAQETQYF
cdr3_nt: TGTGCCAGTTGGACTAGCGGGGCCCAAGAGACCCAGTACTTC

v_call: TRBV3-1/TRBV3-2
j_call: TRBJ2-7
d_call: -
clone_size: -
cdr3_aa: CASSQAGGYEQYF
cdr3_nt: TGTGCCAGCAGCCAAGCAGGGGGGTACGAGCAGTACTTC

v_call: TRBV29-1
j_call: TRBJ1-2
d_call: TRBD1
clone_size: -
cdr3_aa: CSVGTGNGYTF
cdr3_nt: TGCAGCGTTGGGACAGGGAACGGCTACACCTTC

v_call: TRBV27
j_call: TRBJ2-1
d_call: TRBD1
clone_size: -
cdr3_aa: CASSGTGFSNEQFF
cdr3_nt: TGTGCCAGCAGTGGGACAGGGTTTTCTAATGAGCAGTTCTTC

v_call: TRBV21-1
j_call: TRBJ1-2
d_call: -
clone_size: -
cdr3_aa: CASSYPRTGLYGYTF
cdr3_nt: TGTGCCAGCAGCTACCCCCGGACAGGGCTCTATGGCTACACCTTC

v_call: TRBV10-3
j_call: TRBJ2-5
d_call: TRBD2
clone_size: -
cdr3_aa: CATRKAGAGQETQYF
cdr3_nt: TGTGCCACGAGAAAAGCGGGGGCCGGGCAAGAGACCCAGTACTTC

v_call: TRBV5-6
j_call: TRBJ1-5
d_call: TRBD1
clone_size: -
cdr3_aa: CASSPGGSNQPQHF
cdr3_nt: TGTGCCAGCAGCCCAGGGGGGAGCAATCAGCCCCAGCATTTT

v_call: TRBV10-3
j_call: TRBJ1-5
d_call: -
clone_size: once
cdr3_aa: CAISFSSNQPQHF
cdr3_nt: TGTGCCATCAGTTTCTCGAGCAATCAGCCCCAGCATTTT